Included here is one TCR beta chain sequence, with context. Its recognized antigen is unknown. Per-nucleotide qualities are absent, and no much larger clonotype sits a single base away. The CDR3 sequence holds 18 residues, the cysteine and phenylalanine included. The CDR3 DNA has 54 bases and is translated from base 1. The junction shows trimming of 3 bases on V and 0 bases on J, and the gene matches do not reach 3 bases of it. CDR1 and CDR2 are drawn from the germline V gene: SGHVS, FQNEAQ. Libraries were made using the immunoSEQ multiplex PCR assay. TCRdb took over this immuneACCESS table, retaining in-frame rearrangements with V and J assigned. Such tables are incomplete; in checked studies, under half of the missing clones stem from an unresolved V gene, and the remainder is unexplained. Within this sample are under 40,000 clones, with under 95% of them counted one time only. Around 0.35% of the sample is in the top ten clones.

The data belong to a study of T cell changes during pregnancy in multiple sclerosis (dated by TCRdb to between 2018 and 2020). Some background on the complete study: The study looked at changes in the T cell repertoire across pregnancy in women with multiple sclerosis.

The sample in question was CD4+ T cells from peripheral blood mononuclear cells, obtained in the third trimester of pregnancy. The sequence joins TRBV7-8 to TRBJ2-2, with 14 central nucleotides matching TRBD2. This clonotype was obtained from a female donor in good health, enrolled as a control in a pregnancy study. The nucleotide sequence reads as follows: TGTGCCAGCAGCTTGGGACTAGCGGGGGCTTCGAACACCGGGGAGCTGTTTTTT. It codes for CASSLGLAGASNTGELFF.